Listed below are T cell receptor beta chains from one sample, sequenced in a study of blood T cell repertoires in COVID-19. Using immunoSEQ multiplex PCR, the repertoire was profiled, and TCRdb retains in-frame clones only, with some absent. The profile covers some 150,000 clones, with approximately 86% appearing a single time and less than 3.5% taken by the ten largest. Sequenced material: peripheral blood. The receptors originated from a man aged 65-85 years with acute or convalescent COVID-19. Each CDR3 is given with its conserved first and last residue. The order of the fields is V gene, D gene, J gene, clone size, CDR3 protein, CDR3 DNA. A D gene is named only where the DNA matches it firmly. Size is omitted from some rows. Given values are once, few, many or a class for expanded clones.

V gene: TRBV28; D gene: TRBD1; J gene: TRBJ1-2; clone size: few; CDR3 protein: CASSTDRGVNGYTF; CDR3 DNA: TGTGCCAGCAGTACAGACAGGGGAGTAAATGGCTACACCTTC
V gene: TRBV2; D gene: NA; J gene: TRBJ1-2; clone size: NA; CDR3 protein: CASSERGYGYTF; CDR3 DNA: TGTGCCAGCAGTGAACGGGGCTATGGCTACACCTTC
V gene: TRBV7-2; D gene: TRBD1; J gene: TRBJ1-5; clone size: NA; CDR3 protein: CASSLGTGVGPQHF; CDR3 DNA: TGTGCCAGCAGCTTAGGGACAGGGGTCGGGCCCCAGCATTTT
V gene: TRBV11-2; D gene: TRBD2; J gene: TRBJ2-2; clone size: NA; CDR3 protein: CASNPRLAGDTGELFF; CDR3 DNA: TGTGCCAGCAACCCCCGACTAGCGGGAGACACCGGGGAGCTGTTTTTT
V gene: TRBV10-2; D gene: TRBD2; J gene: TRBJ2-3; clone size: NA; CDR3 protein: CASSGTSGSADTQYF; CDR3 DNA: TGCGCCAGCAGTGGGACTAGCGGGAGCGCAGATACGCAGTATTTT
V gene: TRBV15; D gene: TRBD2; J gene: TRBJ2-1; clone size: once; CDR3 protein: CATSSQVAGSSYNEQFF; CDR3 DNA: TGTGCCACCAGCAGCCAGGTAGCGGGAAGCTCCTACAATGAGCAGTTCTTC
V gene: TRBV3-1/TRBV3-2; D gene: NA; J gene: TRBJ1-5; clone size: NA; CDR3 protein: CASSHSYSNQPQHF; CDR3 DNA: TGTGCCAGCAGCCATAGTTATAGCAATCAGCCCCAGCATTTT
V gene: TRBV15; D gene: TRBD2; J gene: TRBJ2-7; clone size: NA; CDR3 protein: CATSGGLADYEQYF; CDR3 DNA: TGTGCCACCAGCGGGGGACTAGCGGACTACGAGCAGTACTTC
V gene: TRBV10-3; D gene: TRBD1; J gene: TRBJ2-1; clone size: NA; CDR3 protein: CAISDGTGGHYNEQFF; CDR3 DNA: TGTGCCATCAGTGATGGGACAGGGGGCCATTACAATGAGCAGTTCTTC
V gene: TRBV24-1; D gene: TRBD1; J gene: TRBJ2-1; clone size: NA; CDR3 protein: CATSERRQGREQFF; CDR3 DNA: TGTGCCACCAGTGAAAGGCGACAGGGGCGGGAGCAGTTCTTC
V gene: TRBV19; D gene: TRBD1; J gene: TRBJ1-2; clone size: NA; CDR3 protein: CASSIGTGGGYTF; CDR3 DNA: TGTGCCAGTAGTATTGGGACAGGCGGGGGCTACACCTTC
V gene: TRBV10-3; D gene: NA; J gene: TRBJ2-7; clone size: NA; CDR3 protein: CAISDPIGGGYEQYF; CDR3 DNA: TGTGCCATCAGTGACCCGATAGGGGGGGGGTACGAGCAGTACTTC
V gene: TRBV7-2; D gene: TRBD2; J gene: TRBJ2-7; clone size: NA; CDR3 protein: CASSLTSGAPEQYF; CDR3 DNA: TGTGCCAGCAGCTTAACTAGCGGCGCACCCGAGCAGTACTTC
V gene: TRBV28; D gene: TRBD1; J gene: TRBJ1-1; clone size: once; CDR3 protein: CASRKDRGLGNTEAFF; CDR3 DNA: TGTGCCAGCAGGAAAGACAGGGGGCTAGGGAACACTGAAGCTTTCTTT
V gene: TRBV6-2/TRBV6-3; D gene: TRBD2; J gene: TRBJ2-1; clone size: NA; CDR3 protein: CASSYGTSDREQFF; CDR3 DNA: TGTGCCAGCAGTTATGGGACTAGCGATCGTGAGCAGTTCTTC
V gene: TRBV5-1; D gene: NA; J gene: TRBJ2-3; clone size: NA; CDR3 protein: CASSLAGDLSTDTQYF; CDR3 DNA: TGCGCCAGCAGCTTGGCCGGGGACTTAAGCACAGATACGCAGTATTTT